The present entry profiles one T cell receptor beta chain with its context. Its antigen is unidentified. Sequenced by immunoSEQ multiplex PCR; TCRdb stores in-frame clones only, minus some. The data show about 360,000 clones, approximately 90% seen once. V dropped 2 bases and J dropped 1 base, with 10 bases sitting between them. The CDR3 sequence is 16 residues long. Germline V lookup: CDR1 SGHKS, CDR2 YYEKEE (reference sequence). These data originate in a study of cytomegalovirus exposure and HLA in healthy donors. On the study more broadly: The 95 to 150 validation repertoires used a platform that matched the one used for the approximately 690 first-cohort repertoires, as a later analysis reported. Study observations and caveats: It was reported that the classifier diagnosed cytomegalovirus status with high specificity and sensitivity in both the original and validation cohorts. Testing in vitro showed a few CMV-associated chains specific for CMV antigens.

Sequencing input: PBMCs. The gene calls are TRBV5-5 and TRBJ2-6; possibly TRBD2 for D (5 bases). The source is a woman aged 18-30 years in good health and CMV-seronegative. For the CDR3, the DNA is TGTGCCAGCAGCTTTGATGGGAGTTCTGGGGCCAACGTCCTGACTTTC. Protein: CASSFDGSSGANVLTF.